There are many counts of the clone carrying this T cell receptor beta chain. Its antigen is undetermined. The entry originates in a study of neurological immune-mediated disorders. General study findings and limits: The highest TCR clonal expansion occurred in HTLV-1-associated myelopathy; multiple sclerosis fell below healthy controls. No sharing of CDR3 amino acid sequences was observed among expanded clones across subjects, suggesting private repertoires in all groups. The authors found no clinical or MRI feature associated with the multiple sclerosis repertoire cluster.

Germline trimming cut 5 bases from V and 3 bases from J; bases unmatched to any gene: 6. Germline V gene sequence: CDR1 SGHRS, CDR2 YFSETQ. There are 15 residues in the CDR3. The cDNA was generated through 5'RACE incorporating 10-nucleotide random UMIs. TCRdb re-derived calls from the 5' RACE reads in MiXCR, one entry per CDR3 protein. The table includes about 120,000 distinct CDR3 sequences, more than 2.5% detected once. This clonotype was sampled from a woman in her twenties or thirties with multiple sclerosis. This sequence joins TRBV5-1 and TRBJ2-1; 9 bases are a match to TRBD2. Material: PBMCs. The CDR3: CASRPGGRDYNEQFF. CDR3 sequence (DNA): TGCGCCAGCAGGCCGGGCGGGAGGGACTACAATGAGCAGTTCTTC.